The T cell receptor (beta chain) described here comes from a study of cytomegalovirus exposure and HLA in healthy donors listed by TCRdb under 2017. Regarding the complete study: According to an earlier analysis of 587 of the donors, some 180 million T cells yielded 120 million or so unique TCR beta sequences and less than 300 Gb of sequence data. Roughly 300 gigabases of sequencing data and 80 million or so unique TCR sequences were included in an early release covering about 700 HLA-typed donors. Among the approximately 400 genotyped donors, around 81% belonged to the genetic ancestry cluster associated with self-reported Caucasian donors. The study aimed to test whether signatures of past pathogen exposure could be identified by cataloging public T cell receptors. The study profiled the T cell repertoires of approximately 700 subjects by immunosequencing and related them to cytomegalovirus serostatus. A separate validation cohort of over a hundred different subjects was used in addition to the 666-subject first cohort. To predict cytomegalovirus infection status, the study brought together high-throughput TCR immunosequencing, statistical association of individual TCRs with disease status, and machine learning. A later analysis re-analyzed previously published TCR beta repertoires from several hundred donors and added high-resolution HLA genotyping to study TCR occurrence patterns. The later analysis used no new phenotypic data to find candidate immune exposures, relying instead on TCR beta sequences and their occurrence across donors. An earlier analysis of fewer than 700 of the donors applied high-throughput TCR beta sequencing to assess whether each TCR beta V gene segment acted as functional or pseudogenic. Donor age, sex, ethnicity and CMV serostatus were compiled together with the repertoire data. A later genetic analysis took genome-wide SNP genotypes for about 65% of the 666 donors and used that subset as a discovery cohort. Every repertoire in the discovery cohort had been generated on one and the same sequencing platform. Class I and class II HLA loci were covered by the typing at four-digit resolution. The number of donors typed differed by locus, with about 620-630 for A, B, C, DRB1 and DQB1, roughly 520 for DQA1, approximately 580 for DPA1, and under 490 for DPB1. Four to six DR-DQ haplotypes were handled as single units for association and clustering because linkage in the cohort was strong. Among around 400 genotyped donors of the cohort, an average of roughly 230,000 unique TCR beta nucleotide sequences was sequenced per donor, of which about 18% were non-productive. The research as a whole found: A later genetic analysis reported fewer N-insertions in productive TCRs among donors in an Asian-associated ancestry cluster than the roughly 650-donor mean. Three of the identified cytomegalovirus-associated TCR beta chains were confirmed in vitro to be specific for cytomegalovirus antigens. An earlier analysis of approximately 590 of the donors showed that most TCR beta V segments appeared in productive rearrangements either about 90% or about 30% of the time, which broadly matched IMGT annotations. Because the 87-base-pair reads could not distinguish some IMGT-functional V segments, including TRBV6-2 and TRBV6-3, those segments were excluded. Sequencing depth was assumed to be roughly uniform across donors in the presence/absence analyses, though that assumption may not hold. The authors suggested that the approach could potentially be extended to other disease states and immunological phenotypes. The classifier was reported to diagnose cytomegalovirus status with high specificity and sensitivity in both the original cohort and the validation cohort. A further reported finding was that TCR beta sequences accurately predicted the HLA-A and HLA-B alleles for most subjects in the first cohort. A later analysis found that HLA-associated TCR beta chains were more clonally expanded and had lower generation probabilities than equally common non-associated chains. In a later analysis, TCR association rates were found to vary across HLA loci, with the most associated TCRs seen for DRB1 alleles and the fewest for HLA-C alleles. Correlated functional status among segregating V segments might reflect linkage disequilibrium, but an unknown experimental factor could not be ruled out. Most TCR sequences were observed very rarely across donors, whereas some public TCRs were present in many individuals. When HLA alleles, especially DR and DQ, strongly co-occurred, TCR associations were difficult to assign to individual alleles. A later analysis found that most CMV-associated TCR beta chains appeared HLA-restricted, with HLA associations seemingly driven largely by CMV exposure. For the cohort, immune exposure information was limited to CMV serostatus. Because some donors lacked HLA typing at each locus, the association tests relied only on the typed subset. In this cohort, only TCR beta chains were sequenced, and detectable features were limited by the absence of alpha or paired-chain data. The study listed 150 to 200 TCR beta chains as associated with cytomegalovirus. An association between a missense DCLRE1C variant and V-gene and J-gene trimming of TCR beta chains was found in a later genetic analysis and replicated in an independent cohort. According to a later analysis, parvovirus B19, influenza, CMV and Epstein-Barr virus appeared linked to several top co-occurrence clusters. Because counts were too low, approximately 18 rarely observed V segments, including chromosome 9 orphons, were excluded from the earlier analysis of some 540 of the donors. A group of highly shared sequence variants was considered likely to be a technical artifact of the sequencing pipeline. In a later analysis, 15,000 to 20,000 TCR beta sequences were associated with specific HLA alleles at a false discovery rate of 0.05.

In total, just over 650 healthy bone marrow donors made up the cohort. At the time of sampling, all cohort members were nominally healthy, though unrecorded immune exposures were likely present. The donor was CMV seronegative and was included in the group of 352 seronegative cohort members. A peripheral blood sample was provided by each donor, and peripheral blood mononuclear cells were used for TCR beta sequencing. The Qiagen DNeasy Blood Extraction Kit was used to extract genomic DNA from the blood cell samples. To note about this clone: Its antigen is still unknown. Base qualities are missing; no much larger clone stands one base away.

Library preparation was by the immunoSEQ multiplex PCR assay. For the multiplex PCR, a mixture combining 60 forward primers for TCR Vbeta segments and 13 reverse primers for TCR Jbeta segments was used. The CDR3 region of rearranged TCR beta genes was amplified from genomic DNA with a multiplex PCR assay. The Illumina HiSeq System was used to sequence the amplified TCR beta libraries as 87-base-pair reads. The published analysis was carried out like this. A later analysis tallied 75 million to 95 million unique TCR beta chains across the 600 to 700 repertoires, and around 10 million of those chains were shared by two or more donors. To remove PCR and sequencing errors, raw reads were error-corrected and collapsed into unique sequences using a nearest-neighbor algorithm that merged closely related sequences. Alignment of CDR3 sequences to IMGT reference sequences was used to assign V, D and J gene segments. Each retained sequence needed at least a six-nucleotide match to both a V gene segment and a J gene segment. A rearrangement counted as productive if the CDR3 had no stop codons and remained in frame with V and J, and every other rearrangement counted as non-productive. CDR3 was defined according to IMGT convention as the region running from the second conserved V-encoded cysteine to the conserved J-encoded phenylalanine. The earlier analysis of a few hundred of the donors excluded any sequence lacking an unambiguous match to a single V gene segment. An earlier analysis of just under 600 of the donors called V segments functional above 56.7% productive rearrangements and segregating when the between-donor standard deviation exceeded 5%. To diagnose cytomegalovirus status from the catalog of TCR beta chain sequences, a statistical classification framework was built. In a later analysis, V and J genes were assigned by comparing TCR nucleotide sequences against IMGT/GENE-DB human TR gene sequences. A later analysis assigned CDR3 sequences and most-parsimonious VDJ recombination scenarios with the TCRdist pipeline. A later analysis defined each TCR beta chain by its CDR3 amino acid sequence plus V-gene family, and excluded reads lacking a unique V-gene family. As a way to deal with suspected cross-contamination and a sequencing artifact, a later analysis dropped roughly 620 nucleotide sequences that were highly shared and had low generation probability. For each public chain, a later analysis derived a clonal expansion index from normalized ranks of inferred template counts within each repertoire. Generation probabilities in a later analysis came from a VDJ recombination model fitted to out-of-frame rearrangements, and those results were checked against IGoR. In a later analysis, TCR-TCR, TCR-HLA and TCR-CMV co-occurrence was scored with hypergeometric tests, and a repertoire-size bias correction was applied to TCR pairs. To estimate false discovery rates, a later analysis permuted the HLA or CMV assignments 20 times. In a later analysis, co-occurring TCRs were grouped using DBSCAN, and TCRdist sequence similarity was added for clustering within HLA-allele-positive subsets. Repertoires with fewer than 30,000 or more than 120,000 public chains were left out of co-occurrence clustering, as were four to six repertoires with anomalous nucleotide sharing. TCRdb's version of the immuneACCESS table is confined to in-frame rearrangements and falls short of the full clone set. An unresolved V gene accounts for under half of the shortfall where checked; the remainder is of unknown origin. V, J and clone size are taken as reported in that table, and D and trimming were inferred from the DNA itself. The sample contains 150,000 to 200,000 clones, approximately 81% of them found a single time. The leading ten clones occupy 0.2% to 0.3% of the sample.

The CDR3 starts with the cysteine, ends with the phenylalanine, and has 12 residues. The only DNA kept is the CDR3, 36 bases in frame from the first base. The germline V gene supplies CDR1 SGHRS and CDR2 YFSETQ. V is reduced by 0 bases and J by 5 bases, leaving a spacing of 6 bases between them. The sequence was obtained from a boy between 5 and 17 years old in good health and CMV-seronegative. The sequence joins TRBV5-1 to TRBJ2-7; a confident D gene designation cannot be given. The sequenced sample was PBMCs. The DNA sequence follows: TGCGCCAGCAGCTTGGCCCGGGACGAGCAGTACTTC. Its protein reads: CASSLARDEQYF.